What follows is one T cell receptor beta chain and its context. The antigen is unknown. Each donor was nominally healthy when sampled (though unrecorded immune exposures were likely). With 60 Vbeta and 13 Jbeta primers, the PCR was carried out. Measured with immunoSEQ multiplex PCR; TCRdb has only the in-frame clones, and not every one. The sample has under 150,000 clones, approximately 80% seen once. These data belong to a study of cytomegalovirus exposure and HLA in healthy donors. Turning to the study itself: Findings of an earlier analysis included around 120 million unique TCR beta sequences from 200 million or so T cells.

Study outcomes and limitations: Near-uniform donor sequencing depth was presumed by presence/absence analyses. Cytomegalovirus-associated TCR beta chains were listed, numbering 150 to 200.

Sequenced input: PBMCs. The clonotype was recovered from a woman aged 40 to 50 in good health and CMV-seronegative.

CDR3 loop: CASSLTGLSGANVLTF. CDR3 in DNA: TGCGCCAGCAGCTTGACGGGACTCTCTGGGGCCAACGTCCTGACTTTC. This sequence joins TRBV5-1 and TRBJ2-6; the D gene is possibly TRBD2 (6 bases). CDR3 length: 16 residues. V was clipped by 1 base and J by 0 bases, with 8 bases between them. Germline CDR1 reads SGHRS; CDR2 reads YFSETQ.